A selection of T cell receptor beta chains follows, all from one sample in a study of blood T cells in healthy people across ages. TCRdb ran MiXCR on the 5' RACE reads and lists one entry per CDR3 protein. The data show around 800,000 distinct CDR3 sequences, with more than 35% seen just once and 15% to 20% held by the top ten. The sample consisted of blood. The receptors here all came from a man of 80 years or more in good health. CDR3s include the opening cysteine and the closing phenylalanine or tryptophan. The order of the fields is CDR3 protein, CDR3 DNA, J gene, D gene, V gene, clone size. A D gene is named only where the DNA matches it firmly. Expanded clones get a size class; other rows say once, few or many, or leave the size out.

CDR3aa: CAISEQGEGTDTQYF
CDR3nt: TGTGCCATCAGTGAACAAGGGGAGGGCACAGATACGCAGTATTTT
j_gene: TRBJ2-3
d_gene: .
v_gene: TRBV10-3
abundance: .

CDR3aa: CSAREGQGADEQYF
CDR3nt: TGCAGTGCTAGAGAGGGACAGGGGGCCGACGAGCAGTACTTC
j_gene: TRBJ2-7
d_gene: TRBD1
v_gene: TRBV20-1
abundance: many

CDR3aa: CSATPVRVTPLYEQYF
CDR3nt: TGCAGTGCTACCCCGGTCAGGGTAACCCCGCTTTACGAGCAGTACTTC
j_gene: TRBJ2-7
d_gene: .
v_gene: TRBV20-1
abundance: .

CDR3aa: CAWSEQRGEKLFF
CDR3nt: TGTGCCTGGAGCGAACAGCGCGGCGAAAAACTGTTTTTT
j_gene: TRBJ1-4
d_gene: .
v_gene: TRBV30
abundance: once

CDR3aa: CSASRDRVEQYF
CDR3nt: TGCAGTGCTTCCCGGGACAGGGTCGAGCAGTACTTC
j_gene: TRBJ2-7
d_gene: TRBD1
v_gene: TRBV20-1
abundance: .

CDR3aa: CASSLSGTGGQETQYF
CDR3nt: TGTGCCAGCAGCTTGTCCGGGACAGGGGGCCAAGAGACCCAGTACTTC
j_gene: TRBJ2-5
d_gene: TRBD1
v_gene: TRBV5-5
abundance: few

CDR3aa: CASSPGTSGPRGDTQYF
CDR3nt: TGCGCCAGCAGCCCTGGGACTAGCGGTCCCCGGGGAGATACGCAGTATTTT
j_gene: TRBJ2-3
d_gene: TRBD2
v_gene: TRBV4-3
abundance: .

CDR3aa: CASSLEVRTVELSGANVLTF
CDR3nt: TGCGCCAGCAGCTTGGAAGTCCGGACAGTAGAGCTCTCTGGGGCCAACGTCCTGACTTTC
j_gene: TRBJ2-6
d_gene: .
v_gene: TRBV5-1
abundance: few

CDR3aa: CASIQIGELFF
CDR3nt: TGTGCCAGCATTCAGATAGGGGAGCTGTTTTTT
j_gene: TRBJ2-2
d_gene: .
v_gene: TRBV12-3/TRBV12-4
abundance: .

CDR3aa: CAGLRGMTEQYF
CDR3nt: TGTGCCGGGCTTAGGGGGATGACCGAGCAGTACTTC
j_gene: TRBJ2-7
d_gene: .
v_gene: TRBV30
abundance: once

CDR3aa: CASSLVNRGHEQFF
CDR3nt: TGTGCCAGCAGCTTAGTAAATAGGGGCCATGAGCAGTTCTTC
j_gene: TRBJ2-1
d_gene: .
v_gene: TRBV11-2
abundance: .

CDR3aa: CASSRGWNTGELFF
CDR3nt: TGTGCCAGCAGTAGGGGTTGGAACACCGGGGAGCTGTTTTTT
j_gene: TRBJ2-2
d_gene: .
v_gene: TRBV28
abundance: .

CDR3aa: CASSTGSFNYGYTF
CDR3nt: TGTGCCAGCAGCACCGGGAGTTTTAACTATGGCTACACCTTC
j_gene: TRBJ1-2
d_gene: .
v_gene: TRBV7-2
abundance: .

CDR3aa: CASSTDREETQYF
CDR3nt: TGTGCCAGCAGTACCGACAGGGAAGAGACCCAGTACTTC
j_gene: TRBJ2-5
d_gene: TRBD1
v_gene: TRBV12-3/TRBV12-4
abundance: .

CDR3aa: CASSLGVSTEAFF
CDR3nt: TGTGCCAGCAGCTTAGGAGTTTCCACTGAAGCTTTCTTT
j_gene: TRBJ1-1
d_gene: .
v_gene: TRBV7-9
abundance: few

CDR3aa: CASSGVGGAGTDTQYF
CDR3nt: TGTGCCAGCAGCGGGGTGGGGGGCGCGGGCACAGATACGCAGTATTTT
j_gene: TRBJ2-3
d_gene: .
v_gene: TRBV11-2
abundance: once

CDR3aa: CASSPPTGGENYGYTF
CDR3nt: TGTGCCAGCAGCCCCCCGACAGGGGGCGAAAACTATGGCTACACCTTC
j_gene: TRBJ1-2
d_gene: TRBD1
v_gene: TRBV28
abundance: once

CDR3aa: CASSLELSQQETQYF
CDR3nt: TGCGCCAGCAGCCTGGAACTATCACAGCAAGAGACCCAGTACTTC
j_gene: TRBJ2-5
d_gene: .
v_gene: TRBV5-1
abundance: .

CDR3aa: CASSPGTGAPYEQYF
CDR3nt: TGTGCCAGCAGCCCCGGGACAGGGGCCCCCTACGAGCAGTACTTC
j_gene: TRBJ2-7
d_gene: TRBD1
v_gene: TRBV5-6
abundance: few

CDR3aa: CASSIGTGRNEQFF
CDR3nt: TGTGCCAGCAGCATAGGGACAGGGCGAAATGAGCAGTTCTTC
j_gene: TRBJ2-1
d_gene: TRBD1
v_gene: TRBV7-6
abundance: few

CDR3aa: CASSYGLATDNEQFF
CDR3nt: TGCGCCAGCAGCTACGGACTAGCGACCGACAATGAGCAGTTCTTC
j_gene: TRBJ2-1
d_gene: TRBD2
v_gene: TRBV5-1
abundance: few

CDR3aa: CASSDIREGITDTQYF
CDR3nt: TGCGCCAGCAGTGATATCCGGGAGGGGATCACAGATACGCAGTATTTT
j_gene: TRBJ2-3
d_gene: TRBD2
v_gene: TRBV10-2
abundance: many

CDR3aa: CSGGTGGFSYEQYF
CDR3nt: TGCAGCGGCGGGACAGGGGGGTTTTCCTACGAGCAGTACTTC
j_gene: TRBJ2-7
d_gene: TRBD1
v_gene: TRBV29-1
abundance: few

CDR3aa: CASKKPGTENTGELFF
CDR3nt: TGTGCCAGCAAAAAGCCCGGGACAGAGAACACCGGGGAGCTGTTTTTT
j_gene: TRBJ2-2
d_gene: TRBD1
v_gene: TRBV12-3/TRBV12-4
abundance: .

CDR3aa: CASSPPGAGVYNEQYF
CDR3nt: TGTGCCAGCAGCCCTCCGGGGGCGGGGGTCTACAATGAGCAGTACTTC
j_gene: TRBJ2-7
d_gene: .
v_gene: TRBV7-8
abundance: .